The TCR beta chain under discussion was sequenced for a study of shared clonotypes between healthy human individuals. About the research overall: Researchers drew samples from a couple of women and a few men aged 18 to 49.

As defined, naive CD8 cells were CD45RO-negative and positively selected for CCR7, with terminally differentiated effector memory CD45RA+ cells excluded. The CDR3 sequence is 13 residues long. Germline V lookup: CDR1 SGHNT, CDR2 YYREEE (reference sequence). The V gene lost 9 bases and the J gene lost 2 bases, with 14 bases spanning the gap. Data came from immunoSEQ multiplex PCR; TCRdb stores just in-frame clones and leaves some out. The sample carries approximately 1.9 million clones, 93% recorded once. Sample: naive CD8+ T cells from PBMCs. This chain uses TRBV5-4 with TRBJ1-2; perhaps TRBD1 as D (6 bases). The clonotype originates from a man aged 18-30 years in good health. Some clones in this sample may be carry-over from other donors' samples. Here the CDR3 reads CAIPTGPNYGYTF. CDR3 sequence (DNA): TGTGCCATCCCGACAGGACCAAACTATGGCTACACCTTC.